This T cell receptor (beta chain) was sequenced for a study of T cell responses to AZD1222 COVID-19 vaccine. Overall study context: Some second doses came at about 4 weeks and others at about 12 weeks; these were pooled.

Germline V gene lookup returns CDR1 MDHEN and CDR2 SYDVKM. The CDR3 loop spans 14 amino acids. V was trimmed by 2 bases and J by 6 bases, leaving 13 bases between them. Profiling relied on immunoSEQ multiplex PCR, and the TCRdb table lists in-frame clones only, not all of them. The sample includes some 130,000 clones, 90% seen only once; the top ten take less than 9%. This clone has a single count. This specimen was peripheral blood, taken on day 0 of AZD1222 vaccination. This receptor was obtained from an adult in good health. The chain carries TRBV28 and TRBJ1-2; D is uncertain. The CDR3 coding sequence is TGTGCCAGCAGTTTAAGGGTAGTAAGCAATGGCTACACCTTC. Protein product: CASSLRVVSNGYTF.